Following are 8 T cell receptor beta chains from one sample sequenced in a study of CD8 T cells in Susac syndrome. A quantity of about 0.5 to 1 ug RNA underwent reverse transcription using random hexamers. TCRdb ran MiXCR on the immunoSEQ multiplex PCR reads and lists one entry per CDR3 protein. The data contain more than 150,000 distinct CDR3 sequences, 95% of them singletons. The source material was CD4+ T cells from PBMCs. These receptors came from a human donor with Susac syndrome.

V is TRBV21-1 and J is TRBJ2-1. TRBV21-1 is shown as a pseudogene. The CDR3 covers 12 residues. The chain's CDR3 is CASTIRSDEQFF. The CDR3 coding sequence is TGTGCCAGCACCATCCGAAGCGATGAGCAGTTCTTC.

The V gene is TRBV5-1, the J gene TRBJ2-1, with a tentative D call TRBD1 (7 bases). Germline CDR1 and CDR2: SGHRS and YFSETQ. The CDR3 length is 16 residues. Trimming cost V 0 bases and J 2 bases, with 12 bases left between them. This CDR3 is CASSLEGGTAYNEQFF. The CDR3 DNA follows: TGCGCCAGCAGCTTGGAGGGCGGGACAGCCTACAATGAGCAGTTCTTC.

This chain uses TRBV10-3 with TRBJ1-2; 7 bases map to TRBD1. The CDR3 runs 14 residues. Germline V CDR1 and CDR2: ENHRY, SYGVKD. With 4 bases clipped from V and 2 bases from J, the junction kept 4 bases outside the gene matches. CDR3 amino acids: CAISAVQGNYGYTF. CDR3 coding DNA: TGTGCCATCAGTGCGGTACAGGGGAACTATGGCTACACCTTC.

This chain links TRBV5-4 with TRBJ1-2; D may be TRBD1 (5 bases). The germline CDR1 and CDR2 sequences are SGHNT and YYREEE (reference sequence). The length of the CDR3 is 13 residues. V was trimmed by 0 bases and J by 8 bases, leaving 11 bases between them. The CDR3 loop reads CASSLAGGLGYTF. The CDR3 region has the DNA TGTGCCAGCAGCTTGGCGGGGGGGTTAGGCTACACCTTC.

The chain recombines TRBV10-3 with TRBJ2-5; D not certain. V lost 6 bases, J lost 9 bases, and 11 bases lay in between. The CDR3 runs 11 residues. Per germline, CDR1 ENHRY and CDR2 SYGVKD. The CDR3 reads CAISDDTAQYF. The CDR3 DNA sequence: TGTGCCATCAGCGATGACACCGCCCAGTACTTC.

This rearrangement joins TRBV10-3 to TRBJ2-7; D is perhaps TRBD1 or TRBD2 (5 bases each). CDR1 is ENHRY, CDR2 SYGVKD, per germline. CDR3 length equals 14 residues. Trimming pared 3 bases from V and 1 base from J, leaving 10 bases between. CDR3 DNA sequence: TGTGCCATCAGTGACGGGACCGGTTCCTACGAGCAGTACTTC. This encodes CAISDGTGSYEQYF.

This clonotype was detected once. The chain carries TRBV6-2 or TRBV6-3 and TRBJ2-7; D possibly corresponds to TRBD1 (6 bases). Germline V CDR1 and CDR2: MNHEY, SVGEGT. The CDR3 has 14 residues. V was pared by 7 bases and J by 4 bases, with 17 bases between. The CDR3 DNA reads TGTGCCAGCATCCAGGGGCCACCCGGGTACGAGCAGTACTTC. Translating gives CASIQGPPGYEQYF.

V is TRBV29-1 and J is TRBJ2-2; unclear D gene. The V end lost 7 bases, the J end lost 3 bases, and 12 bases lay between the germline ends. The CDR3 length is 13 residues. Germline V gene sequence: CDR1 SQVTM, CDR2 ANQGSEA. Here the CDR3 DNA reads TGCAGCGCCCGACCCGGGTACACCGGGGAGCTGTTTTTT. It translates to CSARPGYTGELFF.